Below, 2 T cell receptor beta chains from the same sample are listed, as sequenced in a study of cytomegalovirus exposure and HLA in healthy donors. With 60 Vbeta and 13 Jbeta primers, the PCR was carried out. Clones were read by immunoSEQ multiplex PCR, and TCRdb kept only the in-frame ones, dropping some. This table has some 130,000 clones, around four fifths appearing once. The specimen sequenced was PBMCs. The receptors derive from a man aged 30 to 45 in good health.

This chain connects TRBV28 to TRBJ2-3; tentatively, D is TRBD2 (6 bases). Trimming took 5 bases from V and 0 from J, leaving 15 bases between them. CDR1 and CDR2 (germline): MDHEN, SYDVKM. The CDR3 has 16 amino acids. CDR3 in DNA: TGTGCCAGCAGTAGAACCGCGGGGCGGAGCACAGATACGCAGTATTTT. Its translation is CASSRTAGRSTDTQYF.

V and J are TRBV15 and TRBJ2-3; no clear D gene. The CDR3 runs 13 residues. CDR1 LNHNV and CDR2 YYDKDF come from the germline V gene (reference sequence). The V end lost 3 bases, the J end lost 2 bases, and 6 bases lay between the germline ends. CDR3 DNA sequence: TGTGCCACCAGCAGGTATAACACAGATACGCAGTATTTT. This codes for CATSRYNTDTQYF.